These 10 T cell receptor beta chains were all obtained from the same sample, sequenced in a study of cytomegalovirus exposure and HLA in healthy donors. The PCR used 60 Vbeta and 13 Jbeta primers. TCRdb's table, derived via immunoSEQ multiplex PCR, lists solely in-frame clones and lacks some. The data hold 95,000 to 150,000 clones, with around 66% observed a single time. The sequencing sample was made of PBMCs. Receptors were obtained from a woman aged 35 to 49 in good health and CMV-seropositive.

CDR3 sequence reads: CSGDRGDTQYF. The CDR3 nucleotides are TGCAGCGGGGACAGGGGAGATACGCAGTATTTT. This chain uses TRBV29-1 with TRBJ2-3, with 10 bases that match TRBD1. The ends lost 7 bases at V and 5 bases at J; junction bases unmatched: 0. The CDR3 runs 11 residues. Germline-derived CDR1 and CDR2 are SQVTM and ANQGSEA.

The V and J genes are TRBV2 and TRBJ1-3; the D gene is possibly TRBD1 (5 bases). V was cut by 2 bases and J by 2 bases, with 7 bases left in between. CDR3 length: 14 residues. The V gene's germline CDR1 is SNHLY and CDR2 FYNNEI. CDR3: CASSELRAGNTIYF. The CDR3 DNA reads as TGTGCCAGCAGTGAACTCAGGGCTGGAAACACCATATATTTT.

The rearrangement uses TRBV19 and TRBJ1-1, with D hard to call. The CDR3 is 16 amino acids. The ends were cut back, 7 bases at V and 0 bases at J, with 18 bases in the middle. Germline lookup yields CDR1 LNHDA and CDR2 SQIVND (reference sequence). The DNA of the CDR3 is TGTGCCAGTACAAATAAACAGATAAGCTTGAACACTGAAGCTTTCTTT. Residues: CASTNKQISLNTEAFF.

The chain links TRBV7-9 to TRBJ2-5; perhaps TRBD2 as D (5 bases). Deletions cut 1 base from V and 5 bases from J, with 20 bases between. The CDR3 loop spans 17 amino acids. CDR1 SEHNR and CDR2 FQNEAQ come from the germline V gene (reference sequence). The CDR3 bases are TGTGCCAGCAGCTTAGTCAGCCTAATGAGAGGCGGGGAGACCCAGTACTTC. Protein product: CASSLVSLMRGGETQYF.

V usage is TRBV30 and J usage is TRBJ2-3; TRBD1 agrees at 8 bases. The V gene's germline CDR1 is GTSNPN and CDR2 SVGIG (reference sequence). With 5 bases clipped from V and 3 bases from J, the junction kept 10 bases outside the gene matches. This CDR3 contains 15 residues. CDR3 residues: CAWGFRDRNTDTQYF. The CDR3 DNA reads TGTGCCTGGGGATTCCGGGACAGGAATACAGATACGCAGTATTTT.

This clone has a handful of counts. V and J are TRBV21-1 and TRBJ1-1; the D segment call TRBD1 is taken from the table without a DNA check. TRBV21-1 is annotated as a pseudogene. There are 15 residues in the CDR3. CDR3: CASSKVGRENTEAFF. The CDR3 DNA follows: TGTGCCAGCAGCAAAGTCGGCAGGGAAAACACTGAAGCTTTCTTT.

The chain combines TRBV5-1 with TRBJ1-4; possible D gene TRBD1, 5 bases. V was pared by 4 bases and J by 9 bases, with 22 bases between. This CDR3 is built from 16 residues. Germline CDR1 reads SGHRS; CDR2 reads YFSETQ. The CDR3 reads CASSPGSATGAKKLFF. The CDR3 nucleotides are TGCGCCAGCAGCCCCGGGTCGGCCACTGGGGCGAAAAAACTGTTTTTT.

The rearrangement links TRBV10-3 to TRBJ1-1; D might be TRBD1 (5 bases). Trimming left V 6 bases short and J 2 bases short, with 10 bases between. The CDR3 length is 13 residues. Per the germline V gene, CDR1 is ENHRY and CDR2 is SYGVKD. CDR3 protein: CAISGTFNTEAFF. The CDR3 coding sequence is TGTGCCATCAGCGGGACTTTTAACACTGAAGCTTTCTTT.

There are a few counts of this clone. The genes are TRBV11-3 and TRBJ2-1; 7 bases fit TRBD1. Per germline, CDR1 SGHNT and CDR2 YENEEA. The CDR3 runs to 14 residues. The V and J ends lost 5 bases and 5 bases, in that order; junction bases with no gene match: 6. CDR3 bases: TGTGCCAGCAGCCAGGGACAGACGAACAATGAGCAGTTCTTC. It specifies CASSQGQTNNEQFF.

As DNA, the CDR3 is TGTGCCAGCAGTGAGTCGAAGTCCCGGGAGGCCTACACCTTC. This sequence encodes CASSESKSREAYTF. The V call is TRBV6-1, the J call TRBJ1-2; D remains unclear. CDR3 length equals 14 residues. The V gene lost 3 bases and the J gene lost 10 bases, with 18 bases spanning the gap. The germline CDR1 and CDR2 sequences are MNHNS and SASEGT.